Following are 24 T cell receptor beta chains from one sample sequenced in a study of CD8+ T cells in alopecia areata. Treatment of the sample: oral pan-JAK inhibitor, 5-10 mg twice daily. In each case, RNA was isolated and then reverse transcribed into cDNA as the sequencing template. Libraries were prepared by immunoSEQ multiplex PCR; TCRdb keeps only in-frame clonotypes and omits some of them. The repertoire holds approximately 210,000 clones, with 45% to 65% as singletons. Specimen: CD4+ T cells sorted from blood, collected at week 4, from a patient treated with tofacitinib. The source of these receptors is a human donor with alopecia areata.

This clone appeared a few times. The chain is built from TRBV7-9 and TRBJ2-1, with D possibly TRBD1 on 5 matching bases. The germline V gene encodes CDR1 SEHNR and CDR2 FQNEAQ (reference sequence). The CDR3 is 17 residues long. Trimming took 2 bases from V and 9 from J, leaving 23 bases between them. This CDR3 is CASSLLSGAGKAAEQFF. The CDR3 DNA reads as TGTGCCAGCAGCTTATTGAGTGGGGCAGGGAAGGCGGCTGAGCAGTTCTTC.

Concerning this clone itself: Different DNA sequences within this sample yield the same CDR3. J is TRBJ2-7 and V is TRBV27; tentatively, D is TRBD1 (6 bases). This CDR3 has 15 amino acids. Trimming shortened V by 5 bases and J by 0 bases, and 14 bases separated the two germline ends. Per the germline V gene, CDR1 is MNHEY and CDR2 is SMNVEV (reference sequence). Here the CDR3 DNA reads TGTGCCAGCAGTCCCAGGGGCAGGGACTCCTACGAGCAGTACTTC. Encoded protein: CASSPRGRDSYEQYF.

This clone came up once. The V call is TRBV29-1, the J call TRBJ1-1; a possible D gene is TRBD1 (5 bases). In germline, CDR1 is SQVTM, CDR2 ANQGSEA. Trimming removed 3 bases at V and 1 base at J, with 18 bases between. The CDR3 consists of 16 residues. CDR3 DNA sequence: TGCAGCGTTGACTTCGGGGCAGGGAAGTGGAACACTGAAGCTTTCTTT. This gives the protein CSVDFGAGKWNTEAFF. The full variable domain, in which reference TRBV29-1 and TRBJ1-1 provide the parts outside the CDR3, is SAVISQKPSRDICQRGTSLTIQCQVDSQVTMMFWYRQQPGQSLTLIATANQGSEATYESGFVIDKFPISRPNLTFSTLTVSNMSPEDSSIYLCSVDFGAGKWNTEAFFGQGTRLTVV.

The gene calls are TRBV5-1 and TRBJ2-3; D remains ambiguous. Per germline, CDR1 SGHRS and CDR2 YFSETQ. The CDR3 runs 16 residues. Trimming pared 0 bases from V and 2 bases from J, leaving 13 bases between. The CDR3 nucleotides are TGCGCCAGCAGCTTGGAAGGCAGGCCGTACACAGATACGCAGTATTTT. Translated, it gives CASSLEGRPYTDTQYF. Full variable domain (remainder filled in from reference TRBV5-1 and TRBJ2-3): KAGVTQTPRYLIKTRGQQVTLSCSPISGHRSVSWYQQTPGQGLQFLFEYFSETQRNKGNFPGRFSGRQFSNSRSEMNVSTLELGDSALYLCASSLEGRPYTDTQYFGPGTRLTVL.

The J gene is TRBJ1-2, the V gene TRBV2, with D hard to call. Per germline, CDR1 SNHLY and CDR2 FYNNEI. The V end was cut by 3 bases, the J end by 2 bases, with 10 bases between. This CDR3 spans 14 amino acids. This chain's CDR3 is CASSDPPANYGYTF. The CDR3 DNA follows: TGTGCCAGCAGTGACCCGCCAGCCAACTATGGCTACACCTTC.

The chain employs TRBV29-1 and TRBJ2-5; D gene unclear. CDR1 and CDR2 (germline): SQVTM, ANQGSEA. With 4 bases removed from V and 5 bases from J, the gap between germline ends came to 14 bases. This CDR3 has 13 amino acids. CDR3 residues: CSVGPRAVETQYF. In DNA, the CDR3 is TGCAGCGTTGGGCCGCGTGCGGTGGAGACCCAGTACTTC.

To note about this clone: Other DNA sequences within the sample encode an identical CDR3. The CDR3 coding sequence is TGCGCCAGCAGCTTAGGCGGGGGGCAAGAGACCCAGTACTTC. Protein: CASSLGGGQETQYF. The J gene is TRBJ2-5, the V gene TRBV5-1; 8 bases fit TRBD2. Germline CDR1 reads SGHRS; CDR2 reads YFSETQ. With 2 bases clipped from V and 2 bases from J, the junction kept 2 bases outside the gene matches. The CDR3 is made up of 14 amino acids.

The rearrangement links TRBV4-1 to TRBJ1-2, with D possibly being TRBD1 (5 bases). The CDR3 has 17 amino acids. Deletions cut 0 bases from V and 2 bases from J, with 16 bases between. CDR1 and CDR2 (germline): MGHRA, YSYEKL. CDR3 nucleotides: TGCGCCAGCAGCCAAGATCGTTTGGGGCCTGGCAACTATGGCTACACCTTC. This codes for CASSQDRLGPGNYGYTF.

J is TRBJ2-7 and V is TRBV29-1; D is unclear. Germline V lookup: CDR1 SQVTM, CDR2 ANQGSEA. Trimming removed 2 bases from V and 2 bases from J, with 7 bases in between. The CDR3 consists of 12 residues. This CDR3 is CSVERAPYEQYF. The CDR3 DNA is TGCAGCGTTGAAAGGGCTCCCTACGAGCAGTACTTC.

The V gene is TRBV5-6, the J gene TRBJ1-2; no firm D call. Trimming took 0 bases from V and 7 from J, leaving 7 bases between them. Per germline, CDR1 SGHDT and CDR2 YYEEEE. The CDR3 is made up of 12 amino acids. The CDR3 region is CASSLGVVGYTF. DNA of the CDR3: TGTGCCAGCAGCTTGGGAGTGGTTGGCTACACCTTC.

The V call is TRBV5-1, the J call TRBJ2-7, with D tentatively TRBD1 (5 bases). CDR3 length: 13 amino acids. V dropped 0 bases and J dropped 5 bases, with 9 bases sitting between them. Germline loops: CDR1 SGHRS, CDR2 YFSETQ. CDR3 region: CASSLGQGDEQYF. The CDR3 coding sequence is TGCGCCAGCAGCTTGGGGCAGGGTGACGAGCAGTACTTC. Using reference TRBV5-1 and TRBJ2-7 for the parts outside the CDR3, the full variable domain is KAGVTQTPRYLIKTRGQQVTLSCSPISGHRSVSWYQQTPGQGLQFLFEYFSETQRNKGNFPGRFSGRQFSNSRSEMNVSTLELGDSALYLCASSLGQGDEQYFGPGTRLTVT.

The chain couples TRBV30 to TRBJ1-4; the D is unclear. The CDR3 contains 10 residues. Germline V gene data show CDR1 as GTSNPN and CDR2 as SVGIG (reference sequence). The ends were cut back, 6 bases at V and 2 bases at J, with 1 base in the middle. CDR3 residues: CACTNEKLFF. CDR3 sequence (DNA): TGTGCCTGCACTAATGAAAAACTGTTTTTT.

The sample holds a few counts of this clone. The chain couples TRBV7-2 to TRBJ1-4, with D uncertain. Germline assignment: CDR1 SGHTA and CDR2 FQGNSA. This CDR3 has 15 residues. V was pared by 5 bases and J by 0 bases, with 10 bases between. The DNA for the CDR3 is TGTGCCAGCAGCCGGCGGACGGCAACTAATGAAAAACTGTTTTTT. Its protein product is CASSRRTATNEKLFF.

The chain uses TRBV5-1 and TRBJ2-5; D is perhaps TRBD2 (5 bases). The CDR3 has 15 amino acids. Per germline, CDR1 SGHRS and CDR2 YFSETQ. Trimming took 4 bases from V and 1 from J, leaving 14 bases between them. CDR3 sequence (DNA): TGCGCCAGCAGCGGGGAGCTACTAGTCCAAGAGACCCAGTACTTC. Protein: CASSGELLVQETQYF.

A note on this clone: Other DNA sequences of this sample code for an identical CDR3. V usage is TRBV7-9 and J usage is TRBJ2-1; 7 nucleotides align to TRBD1. Germline loops: CDR1 SEHNR, CDR2 FQNEAQ (reference sequence). The CDR3 is 14 amino acids. The V gene end was trimmed by 5 bases and the J gene end by 8 bases; junction bases not matched to a gene: 9. The CDR3 sequence is CASSLTTGLDEQFF. CDR3 nucleotide sequence: TGTGCCAGCAGCCTGACGACAGGGCTCGATGAGCAGTTCTTC.

The chain is built from TRBV5-6 and TRBJ1-1; tentatively, D is TRBD1 (5 bases). V was shortened by 2 bases and J by 1 base, with 9 bases between the two germline ends. Germline CDR1 SGHDT, CDR2 YYEEEE. The CDR3 consists of 14 residues. CDR3 in amino acids: CASSFGTPNTEAFF. The CDR3 DNA follows: TGTGCCAGCAGCTTCGGGACTCCGAACACTGAAGCTTTCTTT.

The chain combines TRBV29-1 with TRBJ1-6; 9 bases map to TRBD1. The germline V gene has CDR1 SQVTM and CDR2 ANQGSEA. This CDR3 region has 13 residues. V lost 6 bases to trimming and J lost 7 bases; unmatched junction nucleotides: 4. Here the CDR3 DNA reads TGCAGCGTCCGGGGGACAGGGAATTCACCCCTCCACTTT. Amino acid sequence: CSVRGTGNSPLHF.

The gene calls are TRBV15 and TRBJ2-3; 10 bases line up with TRBD2. Trimming took 1 base from V and 6 from J; bases not matched to a gene: 4. There are 15 residues in the CDR3. Germline V gene data show CDR1 as LNHNV and CDR2 as YYDKDF (reference sequence). CDR3 amino acids: CATSRASSGGDTQYF. As DNA, the CDR3 is TGTGCCACCAGCAGAGCCTCTAGCGGGGGTGATACGCAGTATTTT. The entire variable domain, with the rest obtained from reference TRBV15 and TRBJ2-3, is as follows: DAMVIQNPRYQVTQFGKPVTLSCSQTLNHNVMYWYQQKSSQAPKLLFHYYDKDFNNEADTPDNFQSRRPNTSFCFLDIRSPGLGDTAMYLCATSRASSGGDTQYFGPGTRLTVL.

This clone was recorded a few times. In DNA, the CDR3 is TGCAGCGTTGAAACTAGCGGGGGCTCCGCGGAGACCCAGTACTTC. It yields the protein CSVETSGGSAETQYF. V usage is TRBV29-1 and J usage is TRBJ2-5; 11 positions match TRBD2. Germline assignment: CDR1 SQVTM and CDR2 ANQGSEA. This CDR3 is built from 15 residues. The V gene end was trimmed by 2 bases and the J gene end by 5 bases; junction bases not matched to a gene: 7.

The chain has TRBV28 and TRBJ1-1; no clear D. V shed 5 bases and J shed 11 bases, with 18 bases lying between them. Germline lookup yields CDR1 MDHEN and CDR2 SYDVKM. The CDR3 is 13 amino acids. The CDR3 DNA sequence: TGTGCCAGCAGTCCAGTAATCAGCTGGATGGCTTTCTTT. It specifies CASSPVISWMAFF.

The chain uses TRBV6-5 and TRBJ2-1, with D perhaps matching TRBD1 (5 bases). The CDR3 is made up of 16 amino acids. In germline, CDR1 is MNHEY, CDR2 SVGAGI. The germline V and J ends were trimmed by 4 bases and 1 base, with 14 bases remaining between them. CDR3 nucleotide sequence: TGTGCCAGCAGTTCGGTCAGGGATTGGTCCTACAATGAGCAGTTCTTC. It codes for CASSSVRDWSYNEQFF.

The rearrangement links TRBV30 to TRBJ2-7, with D maybe TRBD2 (6 bases). The CDR3 sequence is 14 residues long. With 1 base removed from V and 6 bases from J, the gap between germline ends came to 16 bases. Germline-derived CDR1 and CDR2 are GTSNPN and SVGIG (reference sequence). CDR3 region: CAWSGGAAAGEQYF. CDR3 nucleotides: TGTGCCTGGAGTGGCGGGGCCGCCGCGGGCGAGCAGTACTTC.

The chain couples TRBV29-1 to TRBJ2-4, with 7 bases matching TRBD1. This CDR3 has 13 amino acids. V was pared by 5 bases and J by 1 base, with 2 bases of the junction left unmatched. From germline, CDR1 is SQVTM and CDR2 ANQGSEA. In nucleotides, the CDR3 is TGCAGCGTTAAGGGACAGGCCAAAAACATTCAGTACTTC. It encodes CSVKGQAKNIQYF.

CDR3 loop: CASLLGDRGRNSPLHF. CDR3 sequence (DNA): TGTGCCTCCCTTCTGGGGGACAGGGGAAGGAATTCACCCCTCCACTTT. This chain connects TRBV30 to TRBJ1-6; TRBD1 agrees at 10 bases. The junction had 13 bases not matched to a gene; V was cut back by 7 bases and J by 7 bases. CDR1 is GTSNPN and CDR2 is SVGIG in the germline V gene (reference sequence). The CDR3 consists of 16 residues. The full variable domain, its missing parts supplied by reference TRBV30 and TRBJ1-6, is SQTIHQWPATLVQPVGSPLSLECTVEGTSNPNLYWYRQAAGRGLQLLFYSVGIGQISSEVPQNLSASRPQDRQFILSSKKLLLSDSGFYLCASLLGDRGRNSPLHFGNGTRLTVT.